The 16 T cell receptor beta chains listed next were all sequenced from one sample in a study of T cells after yellow fever vaccination. TCRdb independently ran MiXCR on the 5' RACE reads; one entry per CDR3 protein. The sample contains just under 85,000 distinct CDR3 sequences, roughly 13% of which appear only once. The sequenced sample was CD8+ T cells not binding an NS4B(214-222) dextramer, sorted from PBMCs, obtained about 21 days after the first yellow fever vaccination. The receptors originated from a man aged 18 to 29 who received the YFV17D yellow fever vaccine.

This clonotype appeared a single time. The chain combines TRBV11-1 with TRBJ2-2, with 8 bases lining up with TRBD2. The length of the CDR3 is 19 residues. Trimming took 0 bases from V and 0 from J; bases not matched to a gene: 9. Germline CDR1 reads SGHAT; CDR2 reads FQDESV (reference sequence). The CDR3 DNA is TGTGCCAGCAGCTTAGCGCGGGTAGCGGGGATCGCGAACACCGGGGAGCTGTTTTTT. Translated, it gives CASSLARVAGIANTGELFF.

This clonotype was seen more than once but under ten times. V gene TRBV7-3 combines with J gene TRBJ2-2; 10 bases line up with TRBD2. This CDR3 comprises 15 residues. V was pared by 5 bases and J by 6 bases, with 6 bases of the junction left unmatched. Germline CDR1 SGHTA, CDR2 FQGTGA. CDR3 sequence: CASSHGLAEAGELFF. CDR3 in DNA: TGTGCCAGCAGCCACGGACTAGCGGAGGCCGGGGAGCTGTTTTTT.

This clonotype has just a few counts. This chain joins TRBV12-3 or TRBV12-4 and TRBJ1-1; D not resolved. The CDR3 loop spans 13 amino acids. The V end lost 6 bases, the J end lost 1 base, and 9 bases lay between the germline ends. This CDR3 reads CASSPWENTEAFF. The CDR3 DNA is TGTGCCAGCAGCCCCTGGGAGAACACTGAAGCTTTCTTT.

This sequence joins TRBV4-1 and TRBJ1-5; TRBD1 might be the D (6 bases). The CDR3 extends over 14 amino acids. Germline-derived CDR1 and CDR2 are MGHRA and YSYEKL. V gave up 0 bases and J gave up 8 bases, with 11 bases separating them. This CDR3 reads CASSQEGGREPQHF. The CDR3 nucleotides are TGCGCCAGCAGCCAAGAGGGGGGCAGGGAGCCCCAGCATTTT.

This clonotype was detected a few times. The V and J genes are TRBV29-1 and TRBJ1-4, with a tentative D call TRBD1 (6 bases). V was shortened by 4 bases and J by 4 bases, with 10 bases between the two germline ends. Germline CDR1 and CDR2: SQVTM and ANQGSEA. There are 13 residues in the CDR3. The CDR3 DNA reads TGCAGCGTTGGGGACATCATTAATGAAAAACTGTTTTTT. Protein sequence: CSVGDIINEKLFF.

The chain is built from TRBV15 and TRBJ2-1; 11 bases line up with TRBD2. V was pared by 5 bases and J by 6 bases, with 12 bases of the junction left unmatched. This CDR3 comprises 17 residues. In germline, CDR1 is LNHNV, CDR2 YYDKDF (reference sequence). CDR3 sequence reads: CATSGQGSGGAINEQFF. CDR3 nucleotides: TGTGCCACCAGCGGACAGGGTAGCGGGGGGGCAATCAATGAGCAGTTCTTC.

This clonotype came up a few times. In nucleotides, the CDR3 is TGCAGCGTTGCCGGACGGCAGCTCTCCCTTTTCTATTCAGGCTACACCTTC. Translated, it gives CSVAGRQLSLFYSGYTF. The chain combines TRBV29-1 with TRBJ1-2; D is unclear. Trimming pared 4 bases from V and 8 bases from J, leaving 29 bases between. Germline lookup yields CDR1 SQVTM and CDR2 ANQGSEA. This CDR3 has 17 amino acids.

The table lists this clonotype with a few counts. The chain joins TRBV5-1 to TRBJ2-7; 7 bases line up with TRBD2. Trimming cost V 3 bases and J 4 bases; bases outside gene matches: 1. The CDR3 is made up of 12 amino acids. CDR1 is SGHRS, CDR2 YFSETQ, per germline. This CDR3 is CASSWGGYEQYF. The CDR3 DNA is TGCGCCAGCAGCTGGGGGGGATACGAGCAGTACTTC.

A few counts support this clonotype. The V and J genes are TRBV27 and TRBJ1-2; 8 bases line up with TRBD1. This CDR3 is built from 12 residues. Germline V CDR1 and CDR2: MNHEY, SMNVEV (reference sequence). J gave up 8 bases and V 5 bases, and 4 bases lay outside the gene matches. In nucleotides, the CDR3 is TGTGCCAGCAGTCCGACAGGGGAAGGCTACACCTTC. Protein sequence: CASSPTGEGYTF.

This clonotype showed up just a few times. The CDR3, as DNA: TGTGCCTGGAGTGTACCGAGAAAAGCGTACGAGCAGTACTTC. It specifies CAWSVPRKAYEQYF. The V and J genes are TRBV30 and TRBJ2-7; D is ambiguous. This CDR3 comprises 14 residues. CDR1 and CDR2 from the germline V gene are GTSNPN and SVGIG (reference sequence). The ends were cut back, 0 bases at V and 4 bases at J, with 13 bases in the middle.

The chain is built from TRBV14 and TRBJ2-1; TRBD2 agrees at 11 bases. Germline assignment: CDR1 SGHDN and CDR2 FVKESK. Unmatched junction bases numbered 8, after V lost 7 bases and J lost 3 bases. The CDR3 has 16 amino acids. DNA of the CDR3: TGTGCCAGCAACTTACTAGCGGGGGATAACTACAATGAGCAGTTCTTC. Protein: CASNLLAGDNYNEQFF.

The V call is TRBV7-9, the J call TRBJ1-5; 7 nucleotides match TRBD1. Germline trimming cut 1 base from V and 5 bases from J; bases unmatched to any gene: 5. The CDR3 contains 15 residues. Germline V CDR1 and CDR2: SEHNR, FQNEAQ (reference sequence). The CDR3 DNA is TGTGCCAGCAGCTTAGTGGCAGGGGGTGATCAGCCCCAGCATTTT. Translated, it gives CASSLVAGGDQPQHF.

This clonotype was counted a few times. This chain joins TRBV6-2 or TRBV6-3 and TRBJ2-1, with 12 bases identical to TRBD2. The CDR3 has 13 residues. Looked up from germline, CDR1 is MNHEY and CDR2 is SVGEGT. The V and J ends lost 7 bases and 8 bases, in that order; junction bases with no gene match: 3. The CDR3 is CASMTSGGDEQFF. DNA for the CDR3: TGTGCCAGCATGACTAGCGGGGGCGATGAGCAGTTCTTC.

The chain links TRBV5-8 to TRBJ2-2, with a tentative D call TRBD1 (5 bases). The germline CDR1 and CDR2 sequences are SGHTS and YDEGEE. Trimming removed 1 base at V and 1 base at J, with 14 bases between. This CDR3 has 17 amino acids. DNA of the CDR3: TGTGCCAGCAGCTTGAAGATAGGGGTCGGGAACACCGGGGAGCTGTTTTTT. Translation gives CASSLKIGVGNTGELFF.

This chain connects TRBV12-3 or TRBV12-4 to TRBJ1-2, with D tentatively TRBD1 (5 bases). CDR3 size: 13 residues. Trimming stripped 4 bases from V and 4 bases from J, with 10 bases between. CDR3 bases: TGTGCCAGCAGTTATCCCGGGACCTATGGCTACACCTTC. It codes for CASSYPGTYGYTF.

The rearrangement uses TRBV5-1 and TRBJ2-7; D is uncertain. The CDR3 sequence is 13 residues long. Trimming removed 0 bases at V and 5 bases at J, with 9 bases between. CDR1 and CDR2 (germline): SGHRS, YFSETQ. CDR3 nucleotide sequence: TGCGCCAGCAGCTTGGATTTAGAAGACGAGCAGTACGTC. It encodes CASSLDLEDEQYV.